The rows below give T cell receptor beta chains drawn from one sample of a study of T cell responses to AZD1222 COVID-19 vaccine. Some clones are missing from TCRdb's copy, which holds only in-frame ones; the method was immunoSEQ multiplex PCR. Here the sample spans over 85,000 clones, 85% to 95% being singletons. The sequences come from peripheral blood, collected 28 days after the second AZD1222 dose. The receptors stem from an adult who received the AZD1222 COVID-19 vaccine. Both conserved end residues are part of each CDR3. The D gene is left open where the match is weak. Size tells how often a clone was seen (once, few, many) or the class of an expanded clone, and some rows leave it out.

>TRBV7-9|.|TRBJ2-3|.
CASSLNVPNTQYF
TGTGCCAGCAGCTTAAATGTACCCAATACGCAGTATTTT
>TRBV19|.|TRBJ2-1|.
CASSTPPYNEQFF
TGTGCCAGTAGTACCCCCCCATACAATGAGCAGTTCTTC
>TRBV29-1|.|TRBJ1-1|.
CSVVRFMNTEAFF
TGCAGCGTTGTTCGATTCATGAACACTGAAGCTTTCTTT
>TRBV11-2|.|TRBJ2-7|.
CASSRMGGGSSYEQYF
TGTGCCAGCAGCCGAATGGGGGGCGGGAGTTCCTACGAGCAGTACTTC
>TRBV5-5|TRBD1|TRBJ1-1|.
CASSHVEGAAAFF
TGTGCCAGCAGTCATGTAGAGGGGGCAGCAGCTTTCTTT
>TRBV14|.|TRBJ2-2|once
CASSQDPRRRGSVGELFF
TGTGCCAGCAGCCAAGATCCTCGGCGTAGGGGCTCGGTCGGGGAGCTGTTTTTT
>TRBV29-1|.|TRBJ2-3|.
CSAGPTLTDTQYF
TGCAGCGCCGGACCCACACTCACAGATACGCAGTATTTT
>TRBV30|.|TRBJ2-1|.
CAWLGLYNEQFF
TGTGCCTGGCTGGGACTTTACAATGAGCAGTTCTTC
>TRBV30|.|TRBJ1-5|.
CAWGPFGGNQPQHF
TGTGCCTGGGGACCTTTCGGCGGCAATCAGCCCCAGCATTTT
>TRBV7-9|TRBD2|TRBJ2-2|.
CASSFRNSGRYGELFF
TGTGCCAGCAGCTTTCGTAATAGCGGGAGGTACGGGGAGCTGTTTTTT
>TRBV3-1/TRBV3-2|.|TRBJ1-2|.
CASSDQGGFYGYTF
TGTGCCAGCAGTGATCAAGGAGGATTCTATGGCTACACCTTC
>TRBV5-5|.|TRBJ1-5|many
CASSLSTGSYSNQPQHF
TGTGCCAGCAGCTTGAGTACAGGAAGCTATAGCAATCAGCCCCAGCATTTT
>TRBV11-2|TRBD1|TRBJ1-6|.
CATLDRGLTLHF
TGTGCCACTTTAGACAGGGGTTTGACCCTCCACTTT
>TRBV19|.|TRBJ1-1|.
CASSNNRPGYRNTEAFF
TGTGCCAGTAGTAATAACCGCCCAGGGTACCGGAACACTGAAGCTTTCTTT
>TRBV27|TRBD1|TRBJ1-3|.
CASSFPIYVGQGAIAGNTIYF
TGTGCCAGCAGTTTCCCAATTTACGTAGGACAGGGGGCGATTGCTGGAAACACCATATATTTT
>TRBV28|.|TRBJ1-2|once
CASSQEKQGLANYGYTF
TGTGCCAGCAGCCAAGAAAAACAGGGACTAGCTAACTATGGCTACACCTTC
>TRBV5-1|TRBD1|TRBJ2-2|.
CASSLTGAGELFF
TGCGCCAGCAGCTTAACAGGGGCCGGGGAGCTGTTTTTT
>TRBV5-1|.|TRBJ1-2|.
CASKDGGGDGYTF
TGCGCCAGCAAAGATGGAGGGGGAGATGGCTACACCTTC
>TRBV20-1|.|TRBJ1-2|.
CSASEVNYGYTF
TGCAGTGCTAGTGAAGTGAACTATGGCTACACCTTC